The rows below give T cell receptor beta chains drawn from one sample of a study of vaccination and CD4 T cells after COVID-19. For these receptors, no antigen is known. In TCRdb, the PCR reads were re-called with MiXCR into one record per CDR3 protein. Found here are tens of thousands of distinct CDR3 sequences, about 46% of them singletons; the top ten hold 13%. Material: CD4+ T cells from blood, cultured in vitro, obtained about 7 months after SARS-CoV-2 vaccination. These receptors originate from a human donor who had recovered from COVID-19. The CDR3 runs from the conserved cysteine through the conserved F or W. The order of the fields is D gene, clone size, J gene, V gene, CDR3 protein, CDR3 DNA. A D gene is named only where the DNA matches it firmly. The size of a clone is reported for some rows only, either as once, few or many, or as a class for expanded clones.

D: .
size: .
J: TRBJ2-7
V: TRBV15
CDR3: CATSRDLPGVGYEQYF
DNA: TGTGCCACCAGCAGAGATCTCCCGGGAGTCGGCTACGAGCAGTACTTC

D: .
size: .
J: TRBJ1-1
V: TRBV7-2
CDR3: CASSLGGAGTEAFF
DNA: TGTGCCAGCAGCTTAGGGGGGGCCGGGACTGAAGCTTTCTTT

D: TRBD2
size: .
J: TRBJ2-5
V: TRBV6-1
CDR3: CASSSTSGSIKTQYF
DNA: TGTGCCAGCAGCTCGACTAGCGGGAGTATAAAGACCCAGTACTTC

D: .
size: .
J: TRBJ1-2
V: TRBV19
CDR3: CASTLRGGGYTF
DNA: TGTGCCAGTACCCTAAGGGGTGGTGGCTACACCTTC

D: .
size: few
J: TRBJ2-1
V: TRBV15
CDR3: CATSRSLGAAYNEQFF
DNA: TGTGCCACCAGCAGATCCTTGGGCGCCGCCTACAATGAGCAGTTCTTC

D: TRBD2
size: .
J: TRBJ2-1
V: TRBV6-2/TRBV6-3
CDR3: CASRGLATYNEQFF
DNA: TGTGCCAGCAGGGGACTAGCGACCTACAATGAGCAGTTCTTC

D: .
size: few
J: TRBJ1-5
V: TRBV20-1
CDR3: CSASGDFGAQPQHF
DNA: TGCAGTGCTAGTGGCGACTTCGGTGCTCAGCCCCAGCATTTT

D: .
size: .
J: TRBJ1-1
V: TRBV12-3/TRBV12-4
CDR3: CASRVLGIREAFF
DNA: TGTGCCAGCAGGGTTTTGGGGATACGTGAAGCTTTCTTT

D: .
size: .
J: TRBJ2-7
V: TRBV6-5
CDR3: CASSYSGRGPEQYF
DNA: TGTGCCAGCAGTTACTCCGGGAGAGGCCCCGAGCAGTACTTC

D: .
size: .
J: TRBJ2-7
V: TRBV27
CDR3: CASSPPLGRGVPYF
DNA: TGTGCCAGCAGTCCCCCCCTAGGACGTGGAGTTCCGTACTTC

D: .
size: few
J: TRBJ2-5
V: TRBV6-2/TRBV6-3
CDR3: CASSYGTWQETQYF
DNA: TGTGCCAGCAGTTACGGGACCTGGCAAGAGACCCAGTACTTC

D: .
size: .
J: TRBJ1-5
V: TRBV27
CDR3: CASSRWGAATDQPQHF
DNA: TGTGCCAGCTCCAGGTGGGGGGCGGCGACGGATCAGCCCCAGCATTTT

D: .
size: .
J: TRBJ1-2
V: TRBV6-2/TRBV6-3
CDR3: CASRKSQDPYGYTF
DNA: TGTGCCAGCAGGAAGTCACAGGACCCCTATGGCTACACCTTC

D: .
size: .
J: TRBJ2-6
V: TRBV2
CDR3: CASSPWGGASGANVLTF
DNA: TGTGCCAGCAGCCCATGGGGGGGGGCTTCTGGGGCCAACGTCCTGACTTTC

D: TRBD2
size: few
J: TRBJ2-7
V: TRBV6-1
CDR3: CASRERGPYEQYF
DNA: TGTGCCAGCAGGGAGCGGGGCCCCTACGAGCAGTACTTC

D: TRBD1
size: .
J: TRBJ2-5
V: TRBV7-9
CDR3: CASSLGTGRQETQYF
DNA: TGTGCCAGCAGCTTAGGGACAGGGCGTCAAGAGACCCAGTACTTC

D: .
size: .
J: TRBJ2-3
V: TRBV20-1
CDR3: CSARITLLANTQYF
DNA: TGCAGTGCTCGAATAACCCTTTTGGCAAATACGCAGTATTTT

D: TRBD2
size: .
J: TRBJ2-3
V: TRBV20-1
CDR3: CSAGTSGTDTQYF
DNA: TGCAGTGCAGGGACTAGCGGCACAGATACGCAGTATTTT

D: .
size: few
J: TRBJ1-2
V: TRBV6-1
CDR3: CASSIRTGDDYGYTF
DNA: TGTGCCAGCAGTATCCGGACGGGGGACGACTATGGCTACACCTTC

D: .
size: few
J: TRBJ2-1
V: TRBV15
CDR3: CATSREGGWSPNEQFF
DNA: TGTGCCACCAGCAGAGAAGGGGGATGGTCGCCGAATGAGCAGTTCTTC

D: TRBD1
size: .
J: TRBJ1-2
V: TRBV25-1
CDR3: CASSPWDRGQGYTF
DNA: TGTGCCAGCAGTCCATGGGACAGGGGGCAAGGCTACACCTTC

D: .
size: .
J: TRBJ2-7
V: TRBV20-1
CDR3: CSAPVAGQSYEQYF
DNA: TGCAGTGCTCCCGTTGCGGGACAGTCCTACGAGCAGTACTTC

D: TRBD1
size: .
J: TRBJ2-5
V: TRBV4-1
CDR3: CASSRWGTGGVETQYF
DNA: TGCGCCAGCAGCCGGTGGGGGACAGGGGGCGTGGAGACCCAGTACTTC

D: .
size: few
J: TRBJ2-3
V: TRBV7-2
CDR3: CASTHSGTPSTDTQYF
DNA: TGTGCCAGCACCCATTCGGGGACACCTAGCACAGATACGCAGTATTTT

D: TRBD2
size: .
J: TRBJ2-5
V: TRBV18
CDR3: CASSRTSGIQETQYF
DNA: TGTGCCAGCTCAAGGACTAGCGGGATTCAAGAGACCCAGTACTTC

D: .
size: once
J: TRBJ2-7
V: TRBV11-3
CDR3: CASSSTAEYEQYF
DNA: TGTGCCAGCAGCTCGACAGCCGAGTACGAGCAGTACTTC

D: TRBD2
size: .
J: TRBJ2-1
V: TRBV6-1
CDR3: CASRRLAGDEQFF
DNA: TGTGCCAGCAGACGACTAGCAGGCGATGAGCAGTTCTTC

D: TRBD1
size: .
J: TRBJ1-5
V: TRBV20-1
CDR3: CSALLQGAPPDQPQHF
DNA: TGCAGTGCTCTTCTACAGGGGGCGCCTCCCGATCAGCCCCAGCATTTT

D: .
size: .
J: TRBJ1-2
V: TRBV6-2/TRBV6-3
CDR3: CASSYDASSAGYTF
DNA: TGTGCCAGCAGTTACGACGCCAGTTCGGCTGGCTACACCTTC

D: TRBD2
size: .
J: TRBJ2-1
V: TRBV7-9
CDR3: CASSRVALLAGVVDEQFF
DNA: TGTGCCAGCAGCCGCGTCGCCTTACTAGCGGGAGTGGTAGATGAGCAGTTCTTC